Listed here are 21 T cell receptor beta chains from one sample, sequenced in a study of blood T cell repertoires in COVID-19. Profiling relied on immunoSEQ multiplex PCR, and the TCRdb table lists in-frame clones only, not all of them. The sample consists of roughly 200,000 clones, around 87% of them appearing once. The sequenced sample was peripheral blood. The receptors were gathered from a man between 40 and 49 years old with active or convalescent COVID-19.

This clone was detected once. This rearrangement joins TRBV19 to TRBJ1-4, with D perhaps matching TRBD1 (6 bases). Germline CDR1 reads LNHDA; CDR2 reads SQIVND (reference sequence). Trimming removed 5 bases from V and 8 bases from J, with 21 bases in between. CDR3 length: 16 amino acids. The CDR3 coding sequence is TGTGCCAGTAGTTCTGGACAGTTACGGCAGGGGGAAAAACTGTTTTTT. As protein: CASSSGQLRQGEKLFF.

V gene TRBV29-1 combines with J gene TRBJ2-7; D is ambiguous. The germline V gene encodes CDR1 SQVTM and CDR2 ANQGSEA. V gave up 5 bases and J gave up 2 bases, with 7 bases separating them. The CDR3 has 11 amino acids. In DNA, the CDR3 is TGCAGCGTTCGGGTAGCCTACGAGCAGTACTTC. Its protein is CSVRVAYEQYF.

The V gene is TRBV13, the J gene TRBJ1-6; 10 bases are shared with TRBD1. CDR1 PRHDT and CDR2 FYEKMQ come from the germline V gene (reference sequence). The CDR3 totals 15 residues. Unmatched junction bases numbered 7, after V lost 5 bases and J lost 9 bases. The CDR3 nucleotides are TGTGCCAGCAGCGACGACAGGGGGCACGGTTCACCCCTCCACTTT. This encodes CASSDDRGHGSPLHF. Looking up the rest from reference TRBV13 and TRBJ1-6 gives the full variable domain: AAGVIQSPRHLIKEKRETATLKCYPIPRHDTVYWYQQGPGQDPQFLISFYEKMQSDKGSIPDRFSAQQFSDYHSELNMSSLELGDSALYFCASSDDRGHGSPLHFGNGTRLTVT.

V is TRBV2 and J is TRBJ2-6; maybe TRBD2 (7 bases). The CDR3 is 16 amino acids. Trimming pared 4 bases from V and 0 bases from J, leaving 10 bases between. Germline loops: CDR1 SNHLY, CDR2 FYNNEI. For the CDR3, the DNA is TGTGCCAGCAGTGGCGGGGGCTCCTCTGGGGCCAACGTCCTGACTTTC. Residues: CASSGGGSSGANVLTF.

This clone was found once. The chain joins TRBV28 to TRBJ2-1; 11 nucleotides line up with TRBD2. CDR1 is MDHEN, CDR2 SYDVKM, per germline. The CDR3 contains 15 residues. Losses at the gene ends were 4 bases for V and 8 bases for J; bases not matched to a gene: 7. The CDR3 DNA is TGTGCCAGCAGTTCCGGTAGCGGGGGGGGATATGAGCAGTTCTTC. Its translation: CASSSGSGGGYEQFF.

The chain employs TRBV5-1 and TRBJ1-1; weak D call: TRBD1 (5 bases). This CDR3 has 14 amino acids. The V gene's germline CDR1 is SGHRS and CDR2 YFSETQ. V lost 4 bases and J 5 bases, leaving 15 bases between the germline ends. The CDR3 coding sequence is TGCGCCAGCAGCGAGGCTGGGGAGGGGACTGAAGCTTTCTTT. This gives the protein CASSEAGEGTEAFF.

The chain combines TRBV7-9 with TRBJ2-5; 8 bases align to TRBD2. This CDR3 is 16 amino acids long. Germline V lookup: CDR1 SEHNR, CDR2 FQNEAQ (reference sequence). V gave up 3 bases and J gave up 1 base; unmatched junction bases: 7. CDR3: CASSLWRGETQETQYF. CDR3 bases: TGTGCCAGCAGCTTGTGGCGGGGGGAAACCCAAGAGACCCAGTACTTC.

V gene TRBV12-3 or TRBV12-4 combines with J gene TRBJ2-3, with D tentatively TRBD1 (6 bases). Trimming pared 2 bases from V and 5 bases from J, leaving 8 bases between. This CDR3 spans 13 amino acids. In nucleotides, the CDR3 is TGTGCCAGCAGTTTAATAGGGGGAGATACGCAGTATTTT. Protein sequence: CASSLIGGDTQYF.

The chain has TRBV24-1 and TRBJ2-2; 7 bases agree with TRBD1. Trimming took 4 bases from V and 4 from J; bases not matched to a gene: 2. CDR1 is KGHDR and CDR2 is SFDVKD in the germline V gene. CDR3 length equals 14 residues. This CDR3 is CATSDPGGTGELFF. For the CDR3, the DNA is TGTGCCACCAGTGACCCAGGGGGCACCGGGGAGCTGTTTTTT.

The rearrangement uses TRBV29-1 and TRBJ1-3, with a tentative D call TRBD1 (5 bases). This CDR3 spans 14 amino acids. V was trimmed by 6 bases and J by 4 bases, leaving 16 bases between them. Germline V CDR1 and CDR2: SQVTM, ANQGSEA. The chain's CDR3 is CSVASGGRGNTIYF. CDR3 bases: TGCAGCGTGGCAAGCGGGGGGAGAGGAAACACCATATATTTT.

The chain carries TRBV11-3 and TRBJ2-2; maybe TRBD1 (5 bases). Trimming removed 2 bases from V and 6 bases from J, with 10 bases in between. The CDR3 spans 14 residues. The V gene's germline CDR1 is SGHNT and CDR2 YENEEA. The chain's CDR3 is CASSLLRVSGELFF. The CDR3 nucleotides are TGTGCCAGCAGCTTACTCAGGGTATCCGGGGAGCTGTTTTTT.

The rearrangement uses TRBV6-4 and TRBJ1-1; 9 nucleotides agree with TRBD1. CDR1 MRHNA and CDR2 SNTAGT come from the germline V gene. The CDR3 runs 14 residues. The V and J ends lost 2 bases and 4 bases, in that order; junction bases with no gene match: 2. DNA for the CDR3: TGTGCCAGCAGTGACGGGACAGGGCTCACTGAAGCTTTCTTT. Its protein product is CASSDGTGLTEAFF.

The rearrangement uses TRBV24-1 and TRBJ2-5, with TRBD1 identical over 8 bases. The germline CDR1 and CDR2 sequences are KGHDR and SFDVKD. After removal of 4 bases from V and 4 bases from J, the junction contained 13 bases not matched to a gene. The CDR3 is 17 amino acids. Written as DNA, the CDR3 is TGTGCCACCAGTGAATACCGGGACAGGTCACGTCGAGAGACCCAGTACTTC. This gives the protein CATSEYRDRSRRETQYF.

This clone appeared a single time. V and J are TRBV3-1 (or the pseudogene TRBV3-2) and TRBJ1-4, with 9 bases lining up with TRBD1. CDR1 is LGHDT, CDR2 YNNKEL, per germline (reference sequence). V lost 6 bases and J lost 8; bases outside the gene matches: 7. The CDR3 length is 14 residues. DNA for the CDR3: TGTGCCAGCAGAACCGGGACAGGGAAGGAAAAACTGTTTTTT. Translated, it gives CASRTGTGKEKLFF.

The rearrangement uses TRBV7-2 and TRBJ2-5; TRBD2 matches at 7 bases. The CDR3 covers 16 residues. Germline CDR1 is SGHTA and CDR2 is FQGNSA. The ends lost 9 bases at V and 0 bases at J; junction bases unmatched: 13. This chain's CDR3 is CASTSKGAGYQETQYF. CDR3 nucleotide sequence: TGTGCCAGTACCTCCAAGGGAGCGGGGTACCAAGAGACCCAGTACTTC.

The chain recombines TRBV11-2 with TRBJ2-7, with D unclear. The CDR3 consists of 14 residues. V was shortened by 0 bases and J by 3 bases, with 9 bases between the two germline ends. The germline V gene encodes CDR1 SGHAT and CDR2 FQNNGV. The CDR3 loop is CASSLDPHYYEQYF. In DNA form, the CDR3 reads TGTGCCAGCAGCTTAGATCCGCACTACTACGAGCAGTACTTC. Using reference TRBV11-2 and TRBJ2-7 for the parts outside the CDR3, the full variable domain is EAGVAQSPRYKIIEKRQSVAFWCNPISGHATLYWYQQILGQGPKLLIQFQNNGVVDDSQLPKDRFSAERLKGVDSTLKIQPAKLEDSAVYLCASSLDPHYYEQYFGPGTRLTVT.

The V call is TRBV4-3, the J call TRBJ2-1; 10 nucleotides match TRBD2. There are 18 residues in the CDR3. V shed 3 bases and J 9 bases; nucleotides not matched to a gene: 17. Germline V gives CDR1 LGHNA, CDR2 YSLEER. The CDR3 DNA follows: TGCGCCAGCAGCCATCCAGGGAGGGTGAGCGGGGGGGCTGGTGAGCAGTTCTTC. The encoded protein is CASSHPGRVSGGAGEQFF.

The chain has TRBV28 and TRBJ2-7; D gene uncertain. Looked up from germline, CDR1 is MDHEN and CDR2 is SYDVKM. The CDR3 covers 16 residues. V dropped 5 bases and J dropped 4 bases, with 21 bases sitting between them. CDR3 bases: TGTGCCAGCAGTACCAACACGGTCGGGTTAGGATACGAGCAGTACTTC. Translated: CASSTNTVGLGYEQYF.

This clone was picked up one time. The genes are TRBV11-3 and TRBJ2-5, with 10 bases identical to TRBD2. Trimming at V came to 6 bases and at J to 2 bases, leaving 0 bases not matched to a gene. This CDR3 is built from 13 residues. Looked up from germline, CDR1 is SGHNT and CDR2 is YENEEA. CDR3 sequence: CASRTSGQETQYF. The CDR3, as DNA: TGTGCCAGCAGGACTAGCGGGCAAGAGACCCAGTACTTC. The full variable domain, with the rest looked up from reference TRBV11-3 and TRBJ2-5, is EAGVVQSPRYKIIEKKQPVAFWCNPISGHNTLYWYLQNLGQGPELLIRYENEEAVDDSQLPKDRFSAERLKGVDSTLKIQPAELGDSAVYLCASRTSGQETQYFGPGTRLLVL.

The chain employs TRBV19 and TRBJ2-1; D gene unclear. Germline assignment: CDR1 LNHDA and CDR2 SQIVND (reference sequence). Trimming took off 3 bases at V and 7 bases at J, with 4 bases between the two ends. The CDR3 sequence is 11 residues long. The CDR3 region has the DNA TGTGCCAGTAGTATTCTTAATGAGCAGTTCTTC. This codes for CASSILNEQFF. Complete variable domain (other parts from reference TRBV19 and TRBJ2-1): DGGITQSPKYLFRKEGQNVTLSCEQNLNHDAMYWYRQDPGQGLRLIYYSQIVNDFQKGDIAEGYSVSREKKESFPLTVTSAQKNPTAFYLCASSILNEQFFGPGTRLTVL.

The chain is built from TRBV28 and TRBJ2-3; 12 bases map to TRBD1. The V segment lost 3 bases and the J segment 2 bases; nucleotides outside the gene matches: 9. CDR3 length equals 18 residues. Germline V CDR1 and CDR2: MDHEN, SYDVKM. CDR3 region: CASSFSPGTGGNTDTQYF. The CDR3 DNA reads TGTGCCAGCAGTTTTTCCCCTGGGACAGGGGGCAACACAGATACGCAGTATTTT.